These 12 T cell receptor beta chains came from one sample sequenced in a study of Graves' ophthalmopathy and Graves' hyperthyroidism (dated by TCRdb to between 2018 and 2020). TCRdb names Illumina HiSeq 2000 as the instrument used. For repertoire sequencing, TCR beta CDR3 regions were amplified from RNA transcripts. A first-round RT-PCR used HTBI primers with the Qiagen OneStep RT-PCR kit, followed by a second-round multiplex PCR, size selection and purification. TCRdb itself trimmed the public reads at Q25 with fastp, ran MiXCR and retained productive beta chains. Rows matching on CDR3 protein sequence are summarized as one entry with the most common DNA and genes. The sample contains hundreds of thousands of distinct CDR3 sequences, 35% to 50% of them found a single time. 3% to 4% of the sample is held by the ten biggest clonotypes. Input material: peripheral blood. Receptors originate from an adult man with Graves' ophthalmopathy.

The chain carries TRBV7-1 and TRBJ2-5, with D perhaps TRBD1 (6 bases). The J call may be wrong; the DNA end is better matched by TRBJ2-7. TRBV7-1 is classed as an ORF, of uncertain function. The CDR3 loop spans 16 amino acids. The chain's CDR3 is CASSSRVTGLSYEQYF. The CDR3, as DNA: TGTGCCAGCAGCTCAAGGGTTACAGGGTTGTCCTACGAGCAGTACTTC.

A word on this clonotype: Here the CDR3 omits its conserved ending phenylalanine or tryptophan, so a read error is the likely source. The chain carries TRBV20-1 and TRBJ1-2; D might be TRBD1 (5 bases). CDR1 DFQATT and CDR2 SNEGSKA come from the germline V gene (reference sequence). This CDR3 is built from 12 residues. V lost 3 bases and J lost 9, with 14 bases in between. The CDR3 here is CSARDPLDSYTL. In DNA, the CDR3 is TGCAGTGCTAGGGACCCTTTGGACAGCTACACCCTC.

The V call is TRBV20-1, the J call TRBJ2-7; TRBD1 matches at 10 bases. The CDR3 is 14 residues long. The V gene end was trimmed by 3 bases and the J gene end by 5 bases; junction bases not matched to a gene: 7. Germline CDR1 DFQATT, CDR2 SNEGSKA (reference sequence). CDR3 in amino acids: CSASRTGGVHEQYF. CDR3 sequence (DNA): TGCAGTGCTAGCCGGACAGGGGGGGTACACGAGCAGTACTTC.

This clonotype was recorded once. The chain is built from TRBV7-2 and TRBJ2-6; TRBD1 aligns across 9 bases. The CDR3 contains 14 residues. Germline V lookup: CDR1 SGHTA, CDR2 FQGNSA. Germline trimming cut 5 bases from V and 15 bases from J; bases unmatched to any gene: 11. For the CDR3, the DNA is TGTGCCAGCAGCAAACTTCGGACAGGGGAGGACCTGACTTTC. It specifies CASSKLRTGEDLTF.

This clonotype was detected only once. A junction end diverges from the germline sequence, so it may reflect a read error. The chain combines TRBV7-2 with TRBJ1-6; 7 bases match TRBD1. Per the germline V gene, CDR1 is SGHTA and CDR2 is FQGNSA. The CDR3 has 16 residues. The CDR3 loop reads CASSLVHRGSSSPLRF. The CDR3 bases are TGTGCCAGCAGCTTAGTTCACAGGGGCTCGAGTTCACCCCTCCGCTTT.

This clonotype was observed at least ten times. The chain is built from TRBV24-1 and TRBJ2-2; D gene ambiguous. Looked up from germline, CDR1 is KGHDR and CDR2 is SFDVKD. The V and J ends lost 4 bases and 7 bases respectively, with 6 bases between them. The CDR3 extends over 12 amino acids. CDR3 sequence reads: CATSDPSGELFF. CDR3 sequence (DNA): TGTGCCACCAGTGACCCTAGCGGGGAGCTGTTTTTT.

This rearrangement joins TRBV29-1 to TRBJ2-7; TRBD1 matches 9 bases. V trimming: 7 bases; J trimming: 6 bases; junction bases outside the gene matches: 4. The CDR3 covers 11 residues. Per the germline V gene, CDR1 is SQVTM and CDR2 is ANQGSEA. CDR3 loop: CSAGTGSEQYF. CDR3 in DNA: TGCAGCGCCGGGACAGGGAGCGAGCAGTACTTC.

The rearrangement uses TRBV7-9 and TRBJ2-5, with D possibly matching TRBD2 (5 bases). The CDR3 length is 16 residues. Looked up from germline, CDR1 is SEHNR and CDR2 is FQNEAQ (reference sequence). Trimming shortened V by 0 bases and J by 4 bases, and 15 bases separated the two germline ends. The CDR3 spells CASSLADEGWRETQYF. Written as DNA, the CDR3 is TGTGCCAGCAGCTTAGCAGATGAGGGATGGAGAGAGACCCAGTACTTC.

Ten or more counts support this clonotype. V is TRBV20-1 and J is TRBJ2-7; TRBD2 might be the D (6 bases). This CDR3 contains 14 residues. Germline V lookup: CDR1 DFQATT, CDR2 SNEGSKA (reference sequence). Trimming took off 3 bases at V and 3 bases at J, with 15 bases between the two ends. This CDR3 is CSASVRESGYEQYF. The CDR3 DNA reads as TGCAGTGCTAGTGTGCGGGAATCGGGCTACGAGCAGTACTTC.

This clonotype came up many times. The V and J genes are TRBV20-1 and TRBJ2-5; TRBD2 is a possible D gene (5 bases). CDR3 size: 15 residues. Germline CDR1 reads DFQATT; CDR2 reads SNEGSKA (reference sequence). V gave up 0 bases and J gave up 0 bases, with 11 bases separating them. The CDR3 DNA reads as TGCAGTGCTAGAGACGGGGTATTGTACCAAGAGACCCAGTACTTC. Translation: CSARDGVLYQETQYF.

This clonotype was counted between two and nine times. The CDR3 DNA reads TGCGCCAGCAGCCAAGACAGTGGGCGGGGAGGCTACACCTTC. Amino acid sequence: CASSQDSGRGGYTF. The chain links TRBV4-3 to TRBJ1-2; D call uncertain. V was pared by 0 bases and J by 8 bases, with 13 bases between. The CDR3 totals 14 residues. The germline V gene has CDR1 LGHNA and CDR2 YSLEER.

V and J are TRBV13 and TRBJ2-5; 10 positions match TRBD1. This CDR3 is 16 amino acids long. CDR1 PRHDT and CDR2 FYEKMQ come from the germline V gene (reference sequence). V gave up 5 bases and J gave up 1 base; unmatched junction bases: 7. CDR3 coding DNA: TGTGCCAGCAGCCCCAGGGACAGGGGTTCCCAAGAGACCCAGTACTTC. Protein: CASSPRDRGSQETQYF.